The 5 T cell receptor beta chains below were found in one sample sequenced in a study of T-cell memory formation after mild COVID-19 (dated by TCRdb to the early 2020s). Library prep was done by 5' RACE. The instrument was an Illumina NovaSeq 6000. TCRdb passed the public sequencing reads through fastp at Q25 and MiXCR, retaining productive beta sequences. Rows matching on CDR3 protein sequence are summarized as one entry with the most common DNA and genes. The sample table contains around 390,000 distinct CDR3 sequences; only one count was recorded for roughly 15% of them. The ten top clones hold about a fifth of the sample. Sequencing was carried out using PBMCs or a T cell subset sorted from them (not recorded which). These receptors all stem from a man between 18 and 35 years old who had mild COVID-19 (a few samples of this study predate the infection). The sample titles of this study are shuffled in the database, so cell type and time point are left out; the donor was told from shared clones.

The chain combines TRBV24-1 with TRBJ2-3; perhaps TRBD2 as D (6 bases). The V gene lost 4 bases and the J gene lost 2 bases, with 21 bases spanning the gap. CDR1 KGHDR and CDR2 SFDVKD come from the germline V gene. This CDR3 comprises 18 residues. The CDR3: CATSDLSGLLDSTDTQYF. The CDR3, as DNA: TGTGCCACCAGTGACCTTTCGGGACTCCTAGACTCCACAGATACGCAGTATTTT.

The genes are TRBV11-1 and TRBJ2-2, with a tentative D call TRBD1 (5 bases). The CDR3 runs to 16 residues. Germline V gene lookup returns CDR1 SGHAT and CDR2 FQDESV (reference sequence). V was trimmed by 6 bases and J by 3 bases, leaving 17 bases between them. The chain's CDR3 is CASSGDSKRDTGELFF. CDR3 in DNA: TGTGCCAGCAGTGGTGACAGTAAAAGGGACACCGGGGAGCTGTTTTTT.

This clonotype was recorded at least ten times. This rearrangement joins TRBV7-3 to TRBJ2-3, with D perhaps matching TRBD2 (5 bases). Germline V gene lookup returns CDR1 SGHTA and CDR2 FQGTGA. The CDR3 is 16 amino acids. V lost 5 bases and J lost 3, with 18 bases in between. CDR3 region: CASSLGLTDGTDTQYF. The CDR3 coding sequence is TGTGCCAGCAGCCTTGGACTTACCGACGGGACAGATACGCAGTATTTT.

This clonotype was seen a handful of times. The V call is TRBV6-6, the J call TRBJ2-3, with no clear D. Germline CDR1 and CDR2: MNHNY and SVGAGI (reference sequence). The CDR3 runs to 13 residues. Trimming cost V 3 bases and J 5 bases, with 9 bases left between them. CDR3 sequence (DNA): TGTGCCAGCAGTTATACGCGAGTAGATACGCAGTATTTT. Residues: CASSYTRVDTQYF.

This clonotype was recorded a few times. DNA of the CDR3: TGTGCCAGCTCACCAATCCCGGCTAGCGGGGGTTATGAGCAGTTCTTC. Translation gives CASSPIPASGGYEQFF. The chain employs TRBV18 and TRBJ2-1; 10 bases align to TRBD2. CDR3 length: 16 amino acids. V dropped 2 bases and J dropped 8; count of bases not matched to a gene: 9. From germline, CDR1 is KGHSH and CDR2 LQKENI.